This entry lists 31 T cell receptor beta chains sequenced from one sample in a study of tumor-infiltrating lymphocytes in primary liver carcinoma. The authors made TCR beta cDNA from around 500 ng total RNA with a constant-region primer. ARM-PCR was slightly modified, and three nested multiplex PCR rounds with it gave rise to the TCR beta libraries. A C-beta reverse primer was combined with TRBV1-TRBV30 forward primers in the first two PCR rounds, and each round had 10 cycles. TCRdb processed the multiplex PCR reads anew with MiXCR; each CDR3 protein has one entry. This table holds over 100,000 distinct CDR3 sequences, about two thirds found once. Co-extraction yielded RNA and DNA from 20-30 mg of unsorted bulk tissue. Input material: tumor-adjacent normal liver tissue. These receptors came from an older woman with primary liver carcinoma and hepatitis B virus infection.

This clonotype was seen at least ten times. The chain uses TRBV4-2 and TRBJ2-2; TRBD2 matches 8 bases. The V gene end was trimmed by 4 bases and the J gene end by 7 bases; junction bases not matched to a gene: 8. This CDR3 region has 15 residues. The germline V gene has CDR1 LGHNA and CDR2 YNFKEQ. The CDR3 region has the DNA TGTGCCAGCAGCCGGGGGCGGGAGGTAATCGGGGAGCTGTTTTTT. Amino acids: CASSRGREVIGELFF.

About this clonotype: One junction end disagrees with the germline gene, perhaps due to a read error. The gene calls are TRBV4-1 and TRBJ2-7; D possibly corresponds to TRBD1 (5 bases). There are 16 residues in the CDR3. Germline lookup yields CDR1 MGHRA and CDR2 YSYEKL. In nucleotides, the CDR3 is TGCGCCAACAGCCAAGGTGGTCCCAGGGCCTCCTACGAGCAGTACTTC. This encodes CANSQGGPRASYEQYF.

Remarks on this clonotype: An end of the junction differs from the germline gene, which may be a read error. V gene TRBV5-1 combines with J gene TRBJ2-2; D tentatively reads TRBD1 or TRBD2 (5 bases each). From germline, CDR1 is SGHRS and CDR2 YFSETQ. There are 16 residues in the CDR3. The CDR3 DNA is TGCGCCAGTAGTTTGGCCTCGGCAGGGCGAACCGGGGAGCCGTTTTTT. This sequence encodes CASSLASAGRTGEPFF.

Note on this clonotype: A much larger clone differs from this one at a single base, so this may be a read error. This chain joins TRBV28 and TRBJ2-7, with 7 bases that match TRBD2. The CDR3 is 15 residues long. Germline V lookup: CDR1 MDHEN, CDR2 SYDVKM. The CDR3 DNA follows: TGTGCCCGCAGTCCCCGAGGGAGGGACTCCTCCGAGCAGTACTTC. It translates to CARSPRGRDSSEQYF.

A single count supports this clonotype. As the CDR3 is not closed by the conserved phenylalanine or tryptophan, this likely results from a read error. The DNA is left out, because the CDR3 cannot be placed on it with certainty; the CDR3 is given as TCRdb lists it. The V call is TRBV5-1, the J call TRBJ2-6; TRBD1 is the table's D call, not checked against the DNA. Germline lookup yields CDR1 SGHRS and CDR2 YFSETQ. Counting both end residues, the CDR3 totals 18 amino acids. This chain's CDR3 is CASSLQGTGRTGANILII.

Concerning this clonotype: Just one base apart from a much larger clone, this may be a read error. The chain links TRBV7-2 to TRBJ2-3; D is ambiguous. This CDR3 spans 13 amino acids. In germline, CDR1 is SGHTA, CDR2 FQGNSA. As DNA, the CDR3 is TGTGCCAGGAGCTTAGTGGGCACAGATACGCAGTATTTT. Protein: CARSLVGTDTQYF.

As to this clonotype: One junction end disagrees with the germline gene, perhaps due to a read error. This chain connects TRBV12-3 or TRBV12-4 to TRBJ1-2; no definite D call. There are 13 residues in the CDR3. CDR3 nucleotides: TGTGCCAGCAGTTTAGGATGGATCTATGGCCACACCTTC. It translates to CASSLGWIYGHTF.

Of note for this clonotype: At one boundary the junction diverges from the germline segment, which might be a read error. V gene TRBV29-1 combines with J gene TRBJ1-5; possible D gene TRBD1, 6 bases. CDR1 SQVTM and CDR2 ANQGSEA come from the germline V gene. The CDR3 totals 13 residues. The CDR3 nucleotides read TGCAGCGTTGCATGGGACAACAATAAGCCCCAGCATTTT. It encodes CSVAWDNNKPQHF.

Points on this clonotype: This could be a read error, since a much larger clone is one nucleotide away. V and J are TRBV28 and TRBJ2-1, with TRBD2 as a possible D gene (5 bases). Germline loops: CDR1 MDHEN, CDR2 SYDVKM. The CDR3 covers 16 residues. V was pared by 6 bases and J by 3 bases, with 18 bases between. CDR3 DNA sequence: TGTGCCAGCAGCAGTTTAATACGGGGTCACTACAATGAGCAGTTCTTC. This encodes CASSSLIRGHYNEQFF.

Turning to this clonotype: With a much larger clone just one base away, this may be a read error. The chain links TRBV28 to TRBJ2-1; D might be TRBD2 (5 bases). Germline CDR1 is MDHEN and CDR2 is SYDVKM. This CDR3 is built from 13 residues. CDR3 nucleotides: TGTGCCAGCAGTTTCGAGGGCCGTAATGATCAGTTCTTC. Its translation: CASSFEGRNDQFF.

This clonotype was picked up many times. The chain carries TRBV5-1 and TRBJ2-1; TRBD2 is a possible D gene (6 bases). Germline assignment: CDR1 SGHRS and CDR2 YFSETQ. There are 16 residues in the CDR3. V dropped 0 bases and J dropped 7 bases, with 17 bases sitting between them. DNA of the CDR3: TGCGCCAGCAGCTTGGCCGGGCAGGGAGGAGTAAATGAGCAGTTCTTC. Protein sequence: CASSLAGQGGVNEQFF.

The V and J genes are TRBV5-1 and TRBJ2-1, with D unresolved. Germline-derived CDR1 and CDR2 are SGHRS and YFSETQ. The V and J ends lost 0 bases and 6 bases respectively, with 7 bases between them. The CDR3 sequence is 13 residues long. The CDR3 DNA sequence: TGCGCCAGCAGCTTGGACCTTTTCAATGAGCAGTTCTTC. It codes for CASSLDLFNEQFF.

This clonotype was found many times. For the CDR3, the DNA is TGTGCCAGCAATCGCGCAGGGGCCTATGGCTACACCTTC. It is translated as CASNRAGAYGYTF. This chain uses TRBV12-3 or TRBV12-4 with TRBJ1-2; possibly TRBD1 for D (6 bases). The CDR3 extends over 13 amino acids. The V end was cut by 7 bases, the J end by 4 bases, with 13 bases between.

There are many counts of this clonotype. This rearrangement joins TRBV29-1 to TRBJ2-2, with D perhaps matching TRBD1 (5 bases). Trimming cost V 7 bases and J 6 bases, with 9 bases left between them. The CDR3 totals 11 residues. CDR1 SQVTM and CDR2 ANQGSEA come from the germline V gene. CDR3 DNA: TGCAGCGCCAGGGAATCCGGGGAGCTGTTTTTT. Its protein is CSARESGELFF.

This clonotype was detected many times. The chain links TRBV5-1 to TRBJ2-1; 10 nucleotides line up with TRBD2. Per germline, CDR1 SGHRS and CDR2 YFSETQ. The CDR3 has 17 residues. V was clipped by 4 bases and J by 4 bases; unmatched bases: 11. CDR3 sequence (DNA): TGCGCCAGCAGCCGTCGGACTAGCGGTGGGGTTTACAATGAGCAGTTCTTC. It is translated as CASSRRTSGGVYNEQFF.

The chain has TRBV6-6 and TRBJ1-1, with TRBD1 as a possible D gene (5 bases). Germline loops: CDR1 MNHNY, CDR2 SVGAGI (reference sequence). With 9 bases removed from V and 1 base from J, the gap between germline ends came to 12 bases. The CDR3 contains 13 residues. This CDR3 reads CARNYGGNTEAFF. The CDR3 nucleotides are TGTGCCAGAAATTATGGGGGGAACACTGAAGCTTTCTTT.

Details on this clonotype: A much larger clone sits a single nucleotide away, making a read error possible. V usage is TRBV7-9 and J usage is TRBJ2-1; 9 bases agree with TRBD1. The V and J ends lost 5 bases and 10 bases, in that order; junction bases with no gene match: 9. CDR3 size: 14 residues. Germline assignment: CDR1 SEHNR and CDR2 FQNEAQ (reference sequence). The CDR3 nucleotides are TGTGCCAGCAGCCCCGGGACAGGGTGTGCGGAGCAGTTCTTC. Protein: CASSPGTGCAEQFF.

Comment on this clonotype: It may be a read error: a sequence one base away is much more abundant. V and J are TRBV28 and TRBJ2-1; 7 positions agree with TRBD2. CDR1 MDHEN and CDR2 SYDVKM come from the germline V gene. V shed 5 bases, J shed 0 bases, and the junction held 7 bases outside the gene matches. CDR3 size: 16 residues. The CDR3 DNA is TGTGCCAGCAGTGGGGCGGGAGTCAACTCCTACAATGAGCAGTTCTTC. Its translation: CASSGAGVNSYNEQFF.

This clonotype was seen more than once but under ten times. The rearrangement links TRBV29-1 to TRBJ2-4; D perhaps matches TRBD2 (6 bases). Per germline, CDR1 SQVTM and CDR2 ANQGSEA. This CDR3 region has 14 residues. V was pared by 3 bases and J by 9 bases, with 18 bases between. The CDR3 DNA is TGCAGCGTTGAGGGGCAGGGCGTCGGGGGCATTCAGTACTTC. The encoded protein is CSVEGQGVGGIQYF.

Of note for this clonotype: One end of the junction fails to match germline, which may point to a read error. V is TRBV11-2 and J is TRBJ2-1; D is possibly TRBD2 (6 bases). The germline gives CDR1 SGHAT, CDR2 FQNNGV. The CDR3 covers 14 residues. Written as DNA, the CDR3 is TGTGCCAGCAGTTTAGCCGGGACTCTCAATGAGCAGTCCTTC. Its protein is CASSLAGTLNEQSF. Full variable domain (missing parts from reference TRBV11-2 and TRBJ2-1): EAGVAQSPRYKIIEKRQSVAFWCNPISGHATLYWYQQILGQGPKLLIQFQNNGVVDDSQLPKDRFSAERLKGVDSTLKIQPAKLEDSAVYLCASSLAGTLNEQSFGPGTRLTVL.

This sequence joins TRBV11-2 and TRBJ2-7, with 14 bases aligning to TRBD2. The CDR3 spans 20 residues. V dropped 5 bases and J dropped 2; count of bases not matched to a gene: 17. From germline, CDR1 is SGHAT and CDR2 FQNNGV. The CDR3 region has the DNA TGTGCCAGCAGCGCCATATCCCGACTAGCGGGAGGGCCGAAACCCTACGAGCAGTACTTC. It specifies CASSAISRLAGGPKPYEQYF.

The sample holds one count of this clonotype. The chain uses TRBV11-2 and TRBJ1-1; 12 positions match TRBD1. This CDR3 spans 15 amino acids. The ends lost 11 bases at V and 4 bases at J; junction bases unmatched: 11. In germline, CDR1 is SGHAT, CDR2 FQNNGV. CDR3 region: CACGGTGGEGTEAFF. The CDR3 DNA sequence: TGTGCCTGCGGGGGGACAGGGGGCGAGGGCACTGAAGCTTTCTTT.

In its sample, this clonotype was seen a few times. Germline is not matched at one junction end, which may reflect a read error. The rearrangement uses TRBV29-1 and TRBJ1-1; D unclear. Germline assignment: CDR1 SQVTM and CDR2 ANQGSEA. This CDR3 has 13 residues. The CDR3 nucleotides read TGCAGCGTTGAGAATAGGGCAAACACTGGAGCTTTCTTT. Its translation is CSVENRANTGAFF.

Notes on this clonotype: Sequence at one end of the junction differs from germline and may be a read error. The rearrangement joins TRBV6-1 to TRBJ2-7, with D possibly being TRBD1 or TRBD2 (7 bases each). In germline, CDR1 is MNHNS, CDR2 SASEGT. The CDR3 totals 13 residues. CDR3 DNA: TGTGCCTGTGGGAGGGACAGACCCTACGAACAGTACTTC. It is translated as CACGRDRPYEQYF.

This chain joins TRBV7-9 and TRBJ2-3, with D maybe TRBD1 (6 bases). Germline V CDR1 and CDR2: SEHNR, FQNEAQ (reference sequence). V gave up 1 base and J gave up 6 bases, with 17 bases separating them. This CDR3 comprises 16 residues. The DNA of the CDR3 is TGTGCCAGCAGCTTAGTACAGGGCACCCCCGCGGATACGCAGTATTTT. Protein: CASSLVQGTPADTQYF.

This clonotype appeared once. A junction end diverges from the germline sequence, so it may reflect a read error. The chain couples TRBV4-2 to TRBJ2-3, with D tentatively TRBD2 (5 bases). The CDR3 runs to 15 residues. In germline, CDR1 is LGHNA, CDR2 YNFKEQ. The CDR3 region has the DNA TGTGCCAGCAGCCAAGGAATAGCGAGACGGAATACGCAGTATTTC. This encodes CASSQGIARRNTQYF.

This clonotype was seen repeatedly, ten times or more. The chain recombines TRBV12-3 or TRBV12-4 with TRBJ1-2; TRBD1 matches 10 bases. The CDR3 has 13 amino acids. Trimming cost V 1 base and J 8 bases; bases outside gene matches: 1. The CDR3 reads CASSLGTGGGYTF. The CDR3 nucleotides are TGTGCCAGCAGTTTAGGGACAGGGGGAGGCTACACCTTC.

The table lists this clonotype with a count of one. Germline and junction disagree at one end, which may indicate a read error. This rearrangement joins TRBV29-1 to TRBJ1-1, with D unclear. CDR1 and CDR2 from the germline V gene are SQVTM and ANQGSEA. This CDR3 has 12 amino acids. CDR3 sequence: CRVWAPNTEAFF. The CDR3 coding sequence is TGCCGCGTCTGGGCCCCGAACACTGAGGCTTTCTTT.

V usage is TRBV14 and J usage is TRBJ2-7; weak D call: TRBD1 (5 bases). The CDR3 is made up of 14 amino acids. Germline V gene sequence: CDR1 SGHDN, CDR2 FVKESK. Trimming stripped 8 bases from V and 0 bases from J, with 14 bases between. The DNA for the CDR3 is TGTGCCAGCCGACCGAGACAGAACTCCTACGAGCAGTACGTC. This translates into CASRPRQNSYEQYV.

This clonotype showed up many times. The V call is TRBV6-2 or TRBV6-3, the J call TRBJ2-7; D gene unclear. The CDR3 is 12 residues long. The V gene lost 2 bases and the J gene lost 7 bases, with 9 bases spanning the gap. Germline assignment: CDR1 MNHEY and CDR2 SVGEGT. The CDR3 nucleotides read TGTGCCAGCAGTTACCCAGGAAGAGAGCAGTACTTC. Its translation: CASSYPGREQYF.

This chain links TRBV19 with TRBJ2-1, with D perhaps assigned TRBD1 or TRBD2 (5 bases each). The germline V gene has CDR1 LNHDA and CDR2 SQIVND (reference sequence). This CDR3 contains 13 residues. V was cut by 5 bases and J by 8 bases, with 13 bases left in between. The CDR3 loop reads CASSPRDRDEQFF. CDR3 DNA sequence: TGTGCCAGTAGTCCACGGGACCGGGATGAGCAGTTCTTC.